These 10 T cell receptor beta chains came from one sample sequenced in a study of shared clonotypes between healthy human individuals. Using immunoSEQ multiplex PCR, the repertoire was profiled, and TCRdb retains in-frame clones only, with some absent. Among some 2,500,000 clones listed, over 85% were seen once. The sample taken for sequencing was naive CD4+ T cells from PBMCs. Regarding subset: CD45RA+ positively selected. The receptor source for this set is a man aged 18-30 years in good health. Some clones in this sample may be carry-over from other donors' samples.

The chain joins TRBV6-1 to TRBJ1-2, with TRBD1 matching 9 bases. V shed 4 bases, J shed 5 bases, and the junction held 5 bases outside the gene matches. In germline, CDR1 is MNHNS, CDR2 SASEGT. This CDR3 contains 14 residues. The CDR3 coding sequence is TGTGCCAGCAGTGGGGGACAGGGCCCGTATGGCTACACCTTC. This gives the protein CASSGGQGPYGYTF.

The chain joins TRBV18 to TRBJ1-3; 10 bases agree with TRBD1. The germline CDR1 and CDR2 sequences are KGHSH and LQKENI. CDR3 length: 18 residues. Germline trimming cut 3 bases from V and 0 bases from J; bases unmatched to any gene: 8. CDR3: CASSPLGTGVPSGNTIYF. The CDR3 DNA sequence: TGTGCCAGCTCACCGCTTGGGACAGGGGTTCCCTCTGGAAACACCATATATTTT. The whole variable domain, filled in from reference TRBV18 and TRBJ1-3, reads NAGVMQNPRHLVRRRGQEARLRCSPMKGHSHVYWYRQLPEEGLKFMVYLQKENIIDESGMPKERFSAEFPKEGPSILRIQQVVRGDSAAYFCASSPLGTGVPSGNTIYFGEGSWLTVV.

The chain has TRBV18 and TRBJ2-7, with a possible D match to TRBD2 (6 bases). Trimming took off 2 bases at V and 7 bases at J, with 15 bases between the two ends. Per the germline V gene, CDR1 is KGHSH and CDR2 is LQKENI. The CDR3 contains 14 residues. CDR3 bases: TGTGCCAGCTCACCATTGGAGGGAATAAAGGAGCAGTACTTC. Translation: CASSPLEGIKEQYF.

The chain has TRBV28 and TRBJ1-1; D not resolved. V was pared by 6 bases and J by 2 bases, with 10 bases between. Germline V gives CDR1 MDHEN, CDR2 SYDVKM. The CDR3 has 13 amino acids. The CDR3 bases are TGTGCCAGCAGCAGACCGACTAACACTGAAGCTTTCTTT. It specifies CASSRPTNTEAFF.

The chain couples TRBV7-7 to TRBJ2-3, with D unresolved. This CDR3 contains 13 residues. Germline CDR1 SSHAT, CDR2 FNYEAQ (reference sequence). The V end was cut by 5 bases, the J end by 3 bases, with 9 bases between. The CDR3, as DNA: TGTGCCAGCAGCCCTACTTGGACAGATACGCAGTATTTT. Amino acids: CASSPTWTDTQYF.

This clone showed up just once. Additional DNA sequences in this sample encode the identical CDR3. The chain is built from TRBV29-1 and TRBJ2-6; D possibly uses TRBD1 or TRBD2 (5 bases each). The CDR3 spans 14 residues. Germline CDR1 and CDR2: SQVTM and ANQGSEA. The V gene lost 1 base and the J gene lost 1 base, with 5 bases spanning the gap. CDR3 protein: CSVEGGSGANVLTF. For the CDR3, the DNA is TGCAGCGTTGAAGGGGGGTCTGGGGCCAACGTCCTGACTTTC.

The chain employs TRBV25-1 and TRBJ1-3; D is undetermined. V lost 1 base, J lost 0 bases, and 10 bases lay in between. The V gene's germline CDR1 is MGHDK and CDR2 SYGVNS. The CDR3 length is 16 residues. The CDR3 reads CASSELAGASGNTIYF. The CDR3 DNA reads as TGTGCCAGCAGTGAATTAGCAGGCGCCTCTGGAAACACCATATATTTT.

The V and J genes are TRBV7-6 and TRBJ2-1; 9 bases line up with TRBD2. This CDR3 comprises 14 residues. The junction had 6 bases not matched to a gene; V was cut back by 5 bases and J by 7 bases. Germline lookup yields CDR1 SGHVS and CDR2 FNYEAQ. The CDR3 DNA reads TGTGCCAGCAGCCCACCTAGCGGGATTAATGAGCAGTTCTTC. Amino acid sequence: CASSPPSGINEQFF.

As to this clone: This same CDR3 is encoded by further DNA sequences in the sample. V gene TRBV18 combines with J gene TRBJ2-3; D gene unclear. Trimming shortened V by 1 base and J by 6 bases, and 8 bases separated the two germline ends. CDR1 KGHSH and CDR2 LQKENI come from the germline V gene. The CDR3 extends over 13 amino acids. CDR3 nucleotides: TGTGCCAGCTCACCACGGTCCGGGGATACGCAGTATTTT. Translated: CASSPRSGDTQYF. The full variable domain, its missing parts supplied by reference TRBV18 and TRBJ2-3, is NAGVMQNPRHLVRRRGQEARLRCSPMKGHSHVYWYRQLPEEGLKFMVYLQKENIIDESGMPKERFSAEFPKEGPSILRIQQVVRGDSAAYFCASSPRSGDTQYFGPGTRLTVL.

This chain uses TRBV7-3 with TRBJ2-1; 7 nucleotides agree with TRBD2. The CDR3 runs to 14 residues. The germline V gene encodes CDR1 SGHTA and CDR2 FQGTGA. V gave up 5 bases and J gave up 10 bases; unmatched junction bases: 11. CDR3 sequence (DNA): TGTGCCAGCAGCCCGGGGGGAGACCCCCAGGAGCAGTTCTTC. Protein product: CASSPGGDPQEQFF. The full variable domain, rest sourced from reference TRBV7-3 and TRBJ2-1, is GAGVSQTPSNKVTEKGKYVELRCDPISGHTALYWYRQSLGQGPEFLIYFQGTGAADDSGLPNDRFFAVRPEGSVSTLKIQRTERGDSAVYLCASSPGGDPQEQFFGPGTRLTVL.